This T cell receptor (beta chain) was profiled in a study of blood T cells in healthy people across ages. For the study at large: The template switching approach captured approximately one barcoded beta molecule for every two T cells.

This clonotype has ten or more counts. This CDR3 has 12 amino acids. Germline CDR1 reads MNHEY; CDR2 reads SVGEGT. The V end was cut by 5 bases, the J end by 10 bases, with 12 bases between. The second PCR ran about 6 to 11 cycles with a sample-barcoded 5' primer and J-beta primers. TCRdb redid the calling of the 5' RACE reads with MiXCR, one entry per CDR3 protein. The sample records about 640,000 distinct CDR3 sequences, about 53% being singletons. Sequencing was carried out using blood. This receptor was identified in a man aged 55-75 years in good health. V usage is TRBV6-2 or TRBV6-3 and J usage is TRBJ2-1; D gene ambiguous. The CDR3 region is CASSRVDREQFF. CDR3 bases: TGTGCCAGCAGTCGAGTGGACCGGGAGCAGTTCTTC.